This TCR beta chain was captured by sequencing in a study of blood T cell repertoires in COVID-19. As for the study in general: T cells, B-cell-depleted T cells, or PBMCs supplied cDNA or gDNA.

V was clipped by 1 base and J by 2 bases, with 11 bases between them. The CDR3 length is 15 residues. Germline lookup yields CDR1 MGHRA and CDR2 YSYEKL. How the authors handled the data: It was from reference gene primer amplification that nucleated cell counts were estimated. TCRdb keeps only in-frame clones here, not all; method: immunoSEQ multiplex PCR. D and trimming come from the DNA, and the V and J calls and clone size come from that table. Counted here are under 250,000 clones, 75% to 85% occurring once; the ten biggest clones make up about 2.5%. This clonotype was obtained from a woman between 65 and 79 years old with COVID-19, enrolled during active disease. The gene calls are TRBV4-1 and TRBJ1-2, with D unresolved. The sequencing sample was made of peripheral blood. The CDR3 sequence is CASSQVFPQNYGYTF. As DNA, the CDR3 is TGCGCCAGCAGCCAAGTGTTCCCACAGAACTATGGCTACACCTTC.